These 23 T cell receptor beta chains share one sample of origin, sequenced in a study of liver allograft versus peripheral blood T cells. In the study overall: Repertoires from peripheral blood of liver transplant recipients were compared with those inside their transplanted livers.

TCRdb passed the reads through MiXCR, listing each CDR3 protein once. The data contain around 8,600 distinct CDR3 sequences, 15% to 20% of them singletons. The receptors derive from a human patient who had a liver transplant. Among the T cells, some may be from the graft donor.

The table lists this clonotype with a few counts. The genes are TRBV7-9 and TRBJ1-3; D is undetermined. Germline lookup yields CDR1 SEHNR and CDR2 FQNEAQ (reference sequence). This CDR3 is built from 15 residues. V lost 1 base to trimming and J lost 1 base, with 8 bases between them. The chain's CDR3 is CASSLDPGSGNTIYF. CDR3 coding DNA: TGTGCCAGCAGCTTAGATCCAGGATCTGGAAACACCATATATTTT.

This clonotype is medium-sized in the sample. V is TRBV7-9 and J is TRBJ1-1; a possible D gene is TRBD1 (6 bases). CDR3 length: 14 residues. The V end lost 4 bases, the J end lost 6 bases, and 15 bases lay between the germline ends. Germline-derived CDR1 and CDR2 are SEHNR and FQNEAQ (reference sequence). CDR3: CASSSIKQGPEAFF. For the CDR3, the DNA is TGTGCCAGCAGCTCAATAAAACAGGGACCTGAAGCTTTCTTT.

Judged by abundance, this clonotype is medium-sized. The gene calls are TRBV7-2 and TRBJ1-1, with 9 nucleotides matching TRBD1. The germline V gene encodes CDR1 SGHTA and CDR2 FQGNSA. CDR3 length: 15 residues. Trimming cost V 4 bases and J 6 bases; bases outside gene matches: 9. The CDR3 DNA is TGTGCCAGCAGCTACCGGACAGGGGATACCCCTGAAGCTTTCTTT. This sequence encodes CASSYRTGDTPEAFF.

The V call is TRBV7-9, the J call TRBJ2-1; D unclear. Trimming cost V 0 bases and J 3 bases, with 0 bases left between them. Germline CDR1 SEHNR, CDR2 FQNEAQ (reference sequence). The CDR3 runs 12 residues. CDR3 sequence: CASSLAYNEQFF. For the CDR3, the DNA is TGTGCCAGCAGCTTAGCCTACAATGAGCAGTTCTTC.

This clonotype was seen repeatedly, ten times or more. The chain recombines TRBV7-9 with TRBJ2-7; D unclear. The CDR3 spans 15 residues. In germline, CDR1 is SEHNR, CDR2 FQNEAQ (reference sequence). The V end was cut by 7 bases, the J end by 0 bases, with 16 bases between. CDR3 coding DNA: TGTGCCAGCACCGCCCCCGGTCAGAGCTCCTACGAGCAGTACTTC. It translates to CASTAPGQSSYEQYF.

This clonotype is medium-sized. The V and J genes are TRBV6-5 and TRBJ1-6; the D gene is possibly TRBD1 (6 bases). V was pared by 2 bases and J by 6 bases, with 14 bases between. Germline CDR1 is MNHEY and CDR2 is SVGAGI. The CDR3 extends over 16 amino acids. As DNA, the CDR3 is TGTGCCAGCAGTTACAGTAGGACAGCGGGTAATTCACCCCTCCACTTT. It codes for CASSYSRTAGNSPLHF.

In its sample, this clonotype was seen many times. The rearrangement uses TRBV19 and TRBJ1-5, with 7 bases lining up with TRBD1. The junction had 7 bases not matched to a gene; V was cut back by 5 bases and J by 0 bases. CDR1 and CDR2 from the germline V gene are LNHDA and SQIVND (reference sequence). CDR3 length: 16 residues. The CDR3 bases are TGTGCCAGTAGTCCCCTGGACAGGACTAGCAATCAGCCCCAGCATTTT. Its translation: CASSPLDRTSNQPQHF.

This clonotype is deemed medium-sized. The chain employs TRBV7-9 and TRBJ1-2; D not resolved. The CDR3 is 11 amino acids. Germline values: CDR1 SEHNR, CDR2 FQNEAQ (reference sequence). With 1 base removed from V and 7 bases from J, the gap between germline ends came to 4 bases. In DNA, the CDR3 is TGTGCCAGCAGCTTAGGAGGTGGCTACACCTTC. It yields the protein CASSLGGGYTF.

In this sample, this clonotype turned up a few times. The V call is TRBV27, the J call TRBJ2-7, with D maybe TRBD1 (6 bases). The CDR3 is made up of 13 amino acids. CDR1 MNHEY and CDR2 SMNVEV come from the germline V gene (reference sequence). The V end lost 3 bases, the J end lost 2 bases, and 8 bases lay between the germline ends. The CDR3, as DNA: TGTGCCAGCAGTTTGGGGGCCCCCTACGAGCAGTACTTC. Protein product: CASSLGAPYEQYF.

The chain carries TRBV25-1 and TRBJ1-3, with D possibly TRBD1 on 5 matching bases. Germline CDR1 reads MGHDK; CDR2 reads SYGVNS. Deletions cut 3 bases from V and 0 bases from J, with 9 bases between. The length of the CDR3 is 15 residues. This CDR3 is CASSDEGRSGNTIYF. The CDR3 DNA sequence: TGTGCCAGCAGTGACGAGGGACGCTCTGGAAACACCATATATTTT.

This clonotype was seen a handful of times. CDR3 region: CASSLQSYEQYF. In nucleotides, the CDR3 is TGTGCCAGCAGTCTCCAGTCCTACGAGCAGTACTTC. The genes are TRBV6-2 or TRBV6-3 and TRBJ2-7; no firm D call. Trimming stripped 5 bases from V and 1 base from J, with 6 bases between. The CDR3 has 12 amino acids. Germline V gives CDR1 MNHEY, CDR2 SVGEGT.

This clonotype ranks as medium-sized (0.01 to 0.1%). The V gene is TRBV6-1, the J gene TRBJ2-6; weak D call: TRBD1 (5 bases). This CDR3 region has 15 residues. Per germline, CDR1 MNHNS and CDR2 SASEGT. V lost 7 bases, J lost 0 bases, and 10 bases lay in between. The CDR3 spells CASNIQGSGANVLTF. The CDR3 nucleotides are TGTGCCAGCAACATTCAGGGCTCTGGGGCCAACGTCCTGACTTTC.

The chain employs TRBV5-1 and TRBJ2-1; D is ambiguous. Trimming removed 3 bases at V and 5 bases at J, with 9 bases between. Per the germline V gene, CDR1 is SGHRS and CDR2 is YFSETQ. The CDR3 loop spans 13 amino acids. DNA for the CDR3: TGCGCCAGCAGCTGGACGGGTGACAATGAGCAGTTCTTC. Translation: CASSWTGDNEQFF.

The sample holds a few counts of this clonotype. The rearrangement uses TRBV7-9 and TRBJ1-4; possibly TRBD1 for D (5 bases). The CDR3 loop spans 16 amino acids. The germline V gene has CDR1 SEHNR and CDR2 FQNEAQ (reference sequence). With 2 bases removed from V and 3 bases from J, the gap between germline ends came to 13 bases. CDR3 sequence reads: CASSLPGKSANEKLFF. The CDR3 region has the DNA TGTGCCAGCAGCTTACCAGGGAAGTCGGCTAATGAAAAACTGTTTTTT. Variable domain in full (rest from reference TRBV7-9 and TRBJ1-4): DTGVSQNPRHKITKRGQNVTFRCDPISEHNRLYWYRQTLGQGPEFLTYFQNEAQLEKSRLLSDRFSAERPKGSFSTLEIQRTEQGDSAMYLCASSLPGKSANEKLFFGSGTQLSVL.

In this sample, this clonotype is medium-sized (0.01 to 0.1%). This sequence joins TRBV6-2 or TRBV6-3 and TRBJ1-1, with 8 bases fitting TRBD1. The CDR3 sequence is 15 residues long. V gave up 5 bases and J gave up 4 bases; unmatched junction bases: 9. In germline, CDR1 is MNHEY, CDR2 SVGEGT. The chain's CDR3 is CASSDRTGYGTEAFF. As DNA, the CDR3 is TGTGCCAGCAGTGACCGGACAGGGTACGGCACTGAAGCTTTCTTT.

With respect to this clonotype: A far bigger clonotype differs at one base, so this is likely a read error. The V and J genes are TRBV10-3 and TRBJ1-1; D may be TRBD1 (5 bases). The germline V gene has CDR1 ENHRY and CDR2 SYGVKD. The CDR3 is 15 residues long. The V end was cut by 5 bases, the J end by 4 bases, with 17 bases between. The CDR3 loop is CAISLGGGAITEAFF. CDR3 sequence (DNA): TGTGCCATCAGTTTAGGAGGTGGGGCGATCACTGAAGCTTTCTTT.

This clonotype came up many times. This chain connects TRBV15 to TRBJ2-1, with D hard to call. V gave up 6 bases and J gave up 4 bases, with 10 bases separating them. The CDR3 has 13 amino acids. Germline V gene sequence: CDR1 LNHNV, CDR2 YYDKDF (reference sequence). CDR3 in DNA: TGTGCCACCAGAGGCCCGAATTACAATGAGCAGTTCTTC. As protein: CATRGPNYNEQFF. The full variable domain, with the rest looked up from reference TRBV15 and TRBJ2-1, is DAMVIQNPRYQVTQFGKPVTLSCSQTLNHNVMYWYQQKSSQAPKLLFHYYDKDFNNEADTPDNFQSRRPNTSFCFLDIRSPGLGDTAMYLCATRGPNYNEQFFGPGTRLTVL.

This chain links TRBV27 with TRBJ2-1, with a tentative D call TRBD2 (6 bases). V was pared by 8 bases and J by 4 bases, with 18 bases between. CDR1 MNHEY and CDR2 SMNVEV come from the germline V gene (reference sequence). The CDR3 runs 15 residues. The CDR3 loop is CASRVRGTGYNEQFF. CDR3 in DNA: TGTGCCAGCCGAGTTCGGGGGACTGGATACAATGAGCAGTTCTTC.

Here the CDR3 reads CASSLADPGRQYF. The DNA of the CDR3 is TGTGCCAGCAGCTTAGCGGATCCAGGTCGGCAGTACTTC. This chain joins TRBV7-2 and TRBJ2-7, with no clear D. The CDR3 extends over 13 amino acids. Germline V gene sequence: CDR1 SGHTA, CDR2 FQGNSA. Trimming stripped 0 bases from V and 9 bases from J, with 12 bases between.

This clonotype appeared many times. The chain joins TRBV6-5 to TRBJ2-3; 15 positions match TRBD2. The V gene end was trimmed by 2 bases and the J gene end by 6 bases; junction bases not matched to a gene: 3. Germline CDR1 reads MNHEY; CDR2 reads SVGAGI. The CDR3 sequence is 16 residues long. The CDR3 sequence is CASSYGLAGGSDTQYF. The DNA for the CDR3 is TGTGCCAGCAGTTACGGACTAGCGGGGGGGAGCGATACGCAGTATTTT.

In its sample, this clonotype was seen a few times. The chain employs TRBV13 and TRBJ2-3; tentatively, D is TRBD2 (6 bases). The V end lost 7 bases, the J end lost 4 bases, and 15 bases lay between the germline ends. The CDR3 covers 14 residues. The germline V gene encodes CDR1 PRHDT and CDR2 FYEKMQ (reference sequence). CDR3 nucleotides: TGTGCCAGCACCTCCTGGGGGGTCGCAGATACGCAGTATTTT. It specifies CASTSWGVADTQYF.

This clonotype was detected a few times. This chain uses TRBV10-3 with TRBJ2-7; D gene ambiguous. The CDR3 sequence is 12 residues long. The germline gives CDR1 ENHRY, CDR2 SYGVKD. The V gene lost 5 bases and the J gene lost 7 bases, with 12 bases spanning the gap. CDR3 nucleotide sequence: TGTGCCATCAGTAAACCTACGTTGGAGCAGTACTTC. Protein product: CAISKPTLEQYF.

By share, this clonotype counts as medium-sized (0.01 to 0.1%). The gene calls are TRBV6-5 and TRBJ1-5; no clear D gene. Trimming cost V 5 bases and J 0 bases, with 8 bases left between them. The CDR3 spans 14 residues. Germline V lookup: CDR1 MNHEY, CDR2 SVGAGI. The chain's CDR3 is CASSKGYSNQPQHF. The DNA for the CDR3 is TGTGCCAGCAGTAAAGGGTATAGCAATCAGCCCCAGCATTTT.